A single sample is the source of the 17 T cell receptor beta chains below, sequenced in a study of CD8 T cells in Susac syndrome (dated by TCRdb to between 2018 and 2021). Libraries were built with the immunoSEQ multiplex PCR assay. RNA was extracted using the RNeasy kit, and roughly 0.45 to 1 ug of the RNA was reverse transcribed with random hexamers. TCRdb took the public reads, trimmed them with fastp at Q25, ran MiXCR for clone calling and kept in-frame beta chains. Each CDR3 protein gets just one entry, which takes the most common genes and DNA from the rows behind it. In all, the sample holds 92,000 or so distinct CDR3 sequences, and roughly 96% of those were seen once. The biggest ten clones account for roughly 0.68% of the sample. The specimen was CD8+ T cells from PBMCs. The receptors stem from a human donor with Susac syndrome.

The chain carries TRBV19 and TRBJ1-6, with a possible D match to TRBD1 (5 bases). Germline assignment: CDR1 LNHDA and CDR2 SQIVND (reference sequence). CDR3 length: 13 residues. V lost 6 bases, J lost 7 bases, and 10 bases lay in between. The CDR3 sequence: CASRRGGNSPLHF. The CDR3 nucleotides are TGTGCCAGTAGGAGGGGCGGAAATTCACCCCTCCACTTT.

This clonotype was observed once. The V call is TRBV30, the J call TRBJ2-1; D might be TRBD1 (6 bases). There are 13 residues in the CDR3. The germline V and J ends were trimmed by 7 bases and 0 bases, with 10 bases remaining between them. Germline V gene sequence: CDR1 GTSNPN, CDR2 SVGIG (reference sequence). The CDR3 nucleotides read TGTGCCTCGGACAGCAACTCCTACAATGAGCAGTTCTTC. Residues: CASDSNSYNEQFF.

This chain connects TRBV20-1 to TRBJ2-5; D ambiguous. This CDR3 region has 11 residues. From germline, CDR1 is DFQATT and CDR2 SNEGSKA (reference sequence). Trimming shortened V by 5 bases and J by 1 base, and 5 bases separated the two germline ends. CDR3 in DNA: TGCAGTGCTGCCCTCCAAGAGACCCAGTACTTC. It codes for CSAALQETQYF.

The count of this clonotype is one. The genes are TRBV5-4 and TRBJ2-5, with TRBD2 matching 12 bases. With 3 bases clipped from V and 2 bases from J, the junction kept 8 bases outside the gene matches. Germline CDR1 SGHNT, CDR2 YYREEE (reference sequence). CDR3 length equals 17 residues. As DNA, the CDR3 is TGTGCCAGCAGCTCCCAGACTAGCGGGGGAACACAAGAGACCCAGTACTTC. Translating it yields CASSSQTSGGTQETQYF.

The chain is built from TRBV20-1 and TRBJ1-2, with D perhaps TRBD1 (5 bases). Between the trimmed V and J ends, which lost 5 bases and 4 bases, there was a span of 11 bases. Germline values: CDR1 DFQATT, CDR2 SNEGSKA (reference sequence). The CDR3 is made up of 12 amino acids. DNA of the CDR3: TGCAGTGCTTTCACTGGGGGCTATGGCTACACCTTC. It is translated as CSAFTGGYGYTF.

The chain carries TRBV27 and TRBJ2-7; TRBD2 matches at 10 bases. The CDR3 is made up of 15 amino acids. Per germline, CDR1 MNHEY and CDR2 SMNVEV (reference sequence). CDR3 region: CVILAGWIQPYEQYF. The CDR3 coding sequence is TGTGTGATACTAGCGGGGTGGATTCAACCCTACGAGCAGTACTTC.

The genes are TRBV5-1 and TRBJ1-1; D is uncertain. V was shortened by 6 bases and J by 1 base, with 7 bases between the two germline ends. The CDR3 is made up of 12 amino acids. Germline loops: CDR1 SGHRS, CDR2 YFSETQ. For the CDR3, the DNA is TGCGCCAGCAAAGAGGAGAACACTGAAGCTTTCTTT. Protein: CASKEENTEAFF.

The V gene is TRBV30, the J gene TRBJ1-4; D is uncertain. Trimming took off 3 bases at V and 6 bases at J, with 8 bases between the two ends. CDR1 and CDR2 from the germline V gene are GTSNPN and SVGIG (reference sequence). The CDR3 loop spans 12 amino acids. CDR3 protein: CAWRKGYEKLFF. The CDR3 bases are TGTGCCTGGAGGAAAGGGTATGAAAAACTGTTTTTT.

In DNA form, the CDR3 reads TGCGCCAGCAGCTCCCAGGGGAATGGCTACACCTTC. This gives the protein CASSSQGNGYTF. The chain combines TRBV5-1 with TRBJ1-2, with a tentative D call TRBD1 (6 bases). The CDR3 contains 12 residues. V lost 3 bases, J lost 6 bases, and 9 bases lay in between. Germline CDR1 and CDR2: SGHRS and YFSETQ.

The J gene is TRBJ2-1, the V gene TRBV5-1; 14 bases fit TRBD2. This CDR3 is built from 16 residues. Germline loops: CDR1 SGHRS, CDR2 YFSETQ. The V gene end was trimmed by 3 bases and the J gene end by 8 bases; junction bases not matched to a gene: 7. CDR3 DNA sequence: TGCGCCAGCAGCTCTGCCGGGACTAGCGGGGGTGATGAGCAGTTCTTC. This codes for CASSSAGTSGGDEQFF. Filled out from reference TRBV5-1 and TRBJ2-1, the complete variable domain reads KAGVTQTPRYLIKTRGQQVTLSCSPISGHRSVSWYQQTPGQGLQFLFEYFSETQRNKGNFPGRFSGRQFSNSRSEMNVSTLELGDSALYLCASSSAGTSGGDEQFFGPGTRLTVL.

The V and J genes are TRBV7-2 and TRBJ1-2; the D gene is possibly TRBD1 (5 bases). CDR1 and CDR2 from the germline V gene are SGHTA and FQGNSA. V gave up 7 bases and J gave up 8 bases, with 17 bases separating them. CDR3 length: 13 residues. The CDR3 sequence is CASTPNAGDGYTF. DNA of the CDR3: TGTGCCAGCACCCCTAACGCCGGGGACGGCTACACCTTC.

The J gene is TRBJ1-1, the V gene TRBV30; possible D gene TRBD1, 5 bases. The CDR3 sequence is 11 residues long. Germline V gives CDR1 GTSNPN, CDR2 SVGIG (reference sequence). The CDR3 is CAGRGATEAFF. For the CDR3, the DNA is TGTGCGGGGAGGGGAGCCACTGAAGCTTTCTTT.

The chain recombines TRBV5-1 with TRBJ2-5, with a weak D call TRBD2 (5 bases). CDR3 length: 13 residues. Germline V gene sequence: CDR1 SGHRS, CDR2 YFSETQ. V was cut by 6 bases and J by 3 bases, with 12 bases left in between. DNA for the CDR3: TGCGCCAGCAACTCGGGGAGCAAAGAGACCCAGTACTTC. Protein: CASNSGSKETQYF.

The chain has TRBV20-1 and TRBJ1-4, with D hard to call. Germline V gene lookup returns CDR1 DFQATT and CDR2 SNEGSKA (reference sequence). The CDR3 consists of 16 residues. Trimming pared 4 bases from V and 5 bases from J, leaving 20 bases between. CDR3 loop: CSAIPPRRLINEKLFF. The DNA of the CDR3 is TGCAGTGCTATCCCCCCACGCAGGCTGATAAATGAAAAACTGTTTTTT.

The chain is built from TRBV3-1 and TRBJ1-2, with D perhaps TRBD1 (5 bases). Germline loops: CDR1 LGHDT, CDR2 YNNKEL (reference sequence). V was shortened by 0 bases and J by 5 bases, with 7 bases between the two germline ends. This CDR3 is 13 amino acids long. The CDR3 bases are TGTGCCAGCAGCCAAGACAGGGAATATGGCTACACCTTC. Amino acids: CASSQDREYGYTF.

J is TRBJ2-1 and V is TRBV5-1, with 8 nucleotides matching TRBD1. The CDR3 consists of 14 residues. With V trimmed by 8 bases and J by 6 bases, 10 bases remained unmatched. Looked up from germline, CDR1 is SGHRS and CDR2 is YFSETQ. This CDR3 is CASLDQGATNEQFF. The CDR3 DNA reads TGCGCCAGTCTGGACCAGGGGGCGACCAATGAGCAGTTCTTC.

The rearrangement joins TRBV20-1 to TRBJ1-5; D is undetermined. CDR1 is DFQATT and CDR2 is SNEGSKA in the germline V gene (reference sequence). The CDR3 contains 19 residues. The ends were cut back, 1 base at V and 0 bases at J, with 22 bases in the middle. In nucleotides, the CDR3 is TGCAGTGCTAGAGGGTACCCACACGAATCGATATATAGCAATCAGCCCCAGCATTTT. Translated, it gives CSARGYPHESIYSNQPQHF.